The subject of this entry is one T cell receptor (beta chain). As originally analysed: Amplification of reference gene primers was used by the study to estimate nucleated cell counts. Measured with immunoSEQ multiplex PCR; TCRdb has only the in-frame clones, and not every one. From that table come the V and J calls and clone size; the DNA was used to work out D and trimming. The table has around 180,000 clones, approximately 86% seen once. Germline V lookup: CDR1 SGHTA, CDR2 FQGNSA. This CDR3 comprises 13 residues. Between the trimmed V and J ends, which lost 2 bases and 4 bases, there was a span of 8 bases. This entry comes from a study of blood T cell repertoires in COVID-19. About the study: Samples of COVID-19 (acute and convalescent) were obtained from the United States, Italy and Spain. Nucleic acid was either cDNA or gDNA, and it came from T cells, B-cell-depleted T cells, or PBMCs.

The receptor comes from a woman aged 30 to 39 with active or convalescent COVID-19. J is TRBJ1-2 and V is TRBV7-2; D is undetermined. Sequenced input: peripheral blood. The DNA for the CDR3 is TGTGCCAGCAGCTTATTCGGAGCCTATGGCTACACCTTC. It encodes CASSLFGAYGYTF.